The rows below give T cell receptor beta chains drawn from one sample of a study of early T cells in non-severe SARS-CoV-2 infection. TCRdb re-analysed the 5' RACE reads in MiXCR, keeping a single row per CDR3 protein. The data hold 30,000 to 40,000 distinct CDR3 sequences, with roughly 6% observed a single time. The sequencing sample was made of whole blood. These receptors were collected from an adult who was a healthcare worker with PCR-confirmed SARS-CoV-2 infection or an uninfected control (not recorded which). CDR3s include the opening cysteine and the closing phenylalanine or tryptophan. A D gene is named only where the DNA matches it firmly. Some rows have no size entry. The others give once, few or many, or a class for an expanded clone.

v_gene: TRBV20-1
j_gene: TRBJ2-7
abundance: many
d_gene: TRBD1
CDR3aa: CSARDPDRVYEQYF
CDR3nt: TGCAGTGCTAGAGACCCCGACAGGGTTTACGAGCAGTACTTC

v_gene: TRBV18
j_gene: TRBJ2-5
abundance: many
d_gene: .
CDR3aa: CASSAPGTQETQYF
CDR3nt: TGTGCCAGCTCAGCACCAGGAACCCAAGAGACCCAGTACTTC

v_gene: TRBV6-1
j_gene: TRBJ1-1
abundance: .
d_gene: TRBD1
CDR3aa: CASSPWTGDRNTEAFF
CDR3nt: TGTGCCAGCAGTCCCTGGACAGGGGACAGGAACACTGAAGCTTTCTTT

v_gene: TRBV6-5
j_gene: TRBJ2-6
abundance: many
d_gene: .
CDR3aa: CASSRTVAGANVLTF
CDR3nt: TGTGCCAGCAGCCGGACGGTGGCTGGGGCCAACGTCCTGACTTTC

v_gene: TRBV27
j_gene: TRBJ2-3
abundance: many
d_gene: .
CDR3aa: CASRISRNTDTQYF
CDR3nt: TGTGCCAGCCGAATTAGCCGGAACACAGATACGCAGTATTTT

v_gene: TRBV7-2
j_gene: TRBJ1-5
abundance: many
d_gene: .
CDR3aa: CASSLNPTADSNQPQHF
CDR3nt: TGTGCCAGCAGCTTAAACCCGACAGCGGATAGCAATCAGCCCCAGCATTTT

v_gene: TRBV2
j_gene: TRBJ2-2
abundance: few
d_gene: TRBD2
CDR3aa: CASSEVLAGTGELFF
CDR3nt: TGTGCCAGCAGTGAGGTACTAGCGGGAACCGGGGAGCTGTTTTTT

v_gene: TRBV11-2
j_gene: TRBJ2-7
abundance: many
d_gene: .
CDR3aa: CASSSYSSYEQYF
CDR3nt: TGTGCCAGCAGCTCCTACTCCTCCTACGAGCAGTACTTC

v_gene: TRBV11-2
j_gene: TRBJ2-2
abundance: many
d_gene: TRBD2
CDR3aa: CASSSNLGLAVQWRTGELFF
CDR3nt: TGTGCCAGCAGCTCCAACCTAGGACTAGCGGTACAATGGCGCACCGGGGAGCTGTTTTTT

v_gene: TRBV9
j_gene: TRBJ2-1
abundance: many
d_gene: TRBD2
CDR3aa: CASSVGLAGLDNEQFF
CDR3nt: TGTGCCAGCAGCGTCGGACTAGCGGGACTAGACAATGAGCAGTTCTTC

v_gene: TRBV6-2/TRBV6-3
j_gene: TRBJ2-4
abundance: .
d_gene: .
CDR3aa: CASSSSGELAKNIQYF
CDR3nt: TGTGCCAGCAGTTCCTCAGGGGAACTAGCCAAAAACATTCAGTACTTC

v_gene: TRBV24-1
j_gene: TRBJ1-2
abundance: .
d_gene: .
CDR3aa: CATSDGGYGYTF
CDR3nt: TGTGCCACCAGTGACGGCGGCTATGGCTACACCTTC

v_gene: TRBV24-1
j_gene: TRBJ2-1
abundance: .
d_gene: .
CDR3aa: CATSRDSYPDEQFF
CDR3nt: TGTGCCACCTCAAGGGACTCTTACCCGGATGAGCAGTTCTTC

v_gene: TRBV3-1
j_gene: TRBJ2-1
abundance: many
d_gene: .
CDR3aa: CASSPTWDNEQFF
CDR3nt: TGTGCCAGCAGCCCCACTTGGGACAATGAGCAGTTCTTC

v_gene: TRBV12-3/TRBV12-4
j_gene: TRBJ2-7
abundance: medium-sized
d_gene: TRBD1
CDR3aa: CASSWTGGSYEQYF
CDR3nt: TGTGCCAGCAGTTGGACAGGGGGCTCCTACGAGCAGTACTTC

v_gene: TRBV20-1
j_gene: TRBJ2-3
abundance: few
d_gene: TRBD2
CDR3aa: CSASGTRAASSTDTQYF
CDR3nt: TGCAGTGCTAGCGGGACTAGGGCAGCCTCTAGCACAGATACGCAGTATTTT

v_gene: TRBV5-1
j_gene: TRBJ1-6
abundance: .
d_gene: TRBD1
CDR3aa: CASSRGQGNSPLHF
CDR3nt: TGCGCCAGCAGCCGCGGACAGGGTAATTCACCCCTCCACTTT

v_gene: TRBV28
j_gene: TRBJ1-2
abundance: many
d_gene: .
CDR3aa: CASSLDLSSSNYGYTF
CDR3nt: TGTGCCAGCAGTTTAGATCTATCGTCGTCCAACTATGGCTACACCTTC

v_gene: TRBV18
j_gene: TRBJ2-1
abundance: many
d_gene: TRBD1
CDR3aa: CASSVGTGDNEQFF
CDR3nt: TGTGCCAGCTCAGTAGGGACAGGGGACAATGAGCAGTTCTTC

v_gene: TRBV3-1
j_gene: TRBJ2-1
abundance: many
d_gene: .
CDR3aa: CASSQEASLAYNEQFF
CDR3nt: TGTGCCAGCAGCCAAGAGGCCAGCCTCGCCTACAATGAGCAGTTCTTC

v_gene: TRBV6-5
j_gene: TRBJ1-6
abundance: once
d_gene: TRBD1
CDR3aa: CASSFDRDASPLHF
CDR3nt: TGTGCCAGCAGTTTCGACAGGGATGCTTCACCCCTCCACTTT

v_gene: TRBV18
j_gene: TRBJ2-4
abundance: many
d_gene: .
CDR3aa: CASSPRDQIAKNIQYF
CDR3nt: TGTGCCAGCTCACCACGGGACCAGATAGCCAAAAACATTCAGTACTTC

v_gene: TRBV20-1
j_gene: TRBJ2-4
abundance: many
d_gene: TRBD2
CDR3aa: CSATGGSGFGAKNIQYF
CDR3nt: TGCAGTGCTACCGGCGGGAGCGGGTTTGGGGCCAAAAACATTCAGTACTTC

v_gene: TRBV27
j_gene: TRBJ2-1
abundance: few
d_gene: TRBD2
CDR3aa: CASSWGGQHNEQFF
CDR3nt: TGTGCCAGCAGTTGGGGAGGGCAGCACAATGAGCAGTTCTTC

v_gene: TRBV24-1
j_gene: TRBJ2-7
abundance: many
d_gene: .
CDR3aa: CATSDGGVYEQYF
CDR3nt: TGTGCCACCAGTGATGGAGGAGTATACGAGCAGTACTTC

v_gene: TRBV29-1
j_gene: TRBJ1-1
abundance: many
d_gene: TRBD1
CDR3aa: CSGDRENTEAFF
CDR3nt: TGCAGCGGGGACAGGGAGAACACTGAAGCTTTCTTT

v_gene: TRBV7-2
j_gene: TRBJ1-2
abundance: many
d_gene: .
CDR3aa: CASSLGRRTTGYTF
CDR3nt: TGTGCCAGCAGCTTAGGACGACGGACTACGGGCTACACCTTC

v_gene: TRBV7-2
j_gene: TRBJ1-3
abundance: many
d_gene: .
CDR3aa: CASSPVGGFSGNTIYF
CDR3nt: TGTGCCAGCAGCCCCGTTGGAGGGTTCTCTGGAAACACCATATATTTT

v_gene: TRBV14
j_gene: TRBJ1-2
abundance: .
d_gene: .
CDR3aa: CASSQSPGGGYTF
CDR3nt: TGTGCCAGCAGCCAGTCGCCCGGGGGTGGCTACACCTTC

v_gene: TRBV6-5
j_gene: TRBJ1-5
abundance: many
d_gene: .
CDR3aa: CAVPRDTGDNQPQHF
CDR3nt: TGTGCCGTCCCTCGGGACACGGGGGATAATCAGCCCCAGCATTTT

v_gene: TRBV7-2
j_gene: TRBJ1-5
abundance: .
d_gene: .
CDR3aa: CASSLMGKQPQHF
CDR3nt: TGTGCCAGCAGCTTAATGGGGAAACAGCCCCAGCATTTT

v_gene: TRBV5-1
j_gene: TRBJ2-7
abundance: .
d_gene: .
CDR3aa: CASSLGVVDPDEQYF
CDR3nt: TGCGCCAGCAGCTTGGGGGTAGTGGACCCAGACGAGCAGTACTTC

v_gene: TRBV6-6
j_gene: TRBJ1-2
abundance: many
d_gene: .
CDR3aa: CASTDSNYGYTF
CDR3nt: TGTGCCAGCACGGACTCTAACTATGGCTACACCTTC

v_gene: TRBV24-1
j_gene: TRBJ2-1
abundance: many
d_gene: TRBD1
CDR3aa: CATSERTGYNEQFF
CDR3nt: TGTGCCACCAGCGAGAGGACAGGGTACAATGAGCAGTTCTTC

v_gene: TRBV12-3/TRBV12-4
j_gene: TRBJ1-5
abundance: many
d_gene: .
CDR3aa: CASSPGPHRPQHF
CDR3nt: TGTGCCAGCAGTCCCGGGCCCCATCGGCCCCAGCATTTT